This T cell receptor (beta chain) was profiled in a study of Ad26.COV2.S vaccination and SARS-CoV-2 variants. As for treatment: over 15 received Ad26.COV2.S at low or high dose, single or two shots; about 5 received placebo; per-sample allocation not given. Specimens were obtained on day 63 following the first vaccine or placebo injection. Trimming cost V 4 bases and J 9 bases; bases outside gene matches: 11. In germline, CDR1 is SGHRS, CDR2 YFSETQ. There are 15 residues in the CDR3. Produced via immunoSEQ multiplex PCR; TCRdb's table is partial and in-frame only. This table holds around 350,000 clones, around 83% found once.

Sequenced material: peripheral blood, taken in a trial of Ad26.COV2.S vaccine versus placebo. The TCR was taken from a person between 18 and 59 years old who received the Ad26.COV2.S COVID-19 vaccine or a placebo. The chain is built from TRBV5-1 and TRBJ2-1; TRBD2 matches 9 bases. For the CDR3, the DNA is TGCGCCAGCAGCCCTATAGCGGGAGTTTCCGGTGAGCAGTTCTTC. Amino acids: CASSPIAGVSGEQFF.